Listed here are 20 T cell receptor beta chains from one sample, sequenced in a study of cytomegalovirus exposure and HLA in healthy donors. The PCR ran on 60 Vbeta and 13 Jbeta primers. Using immunoSEQ multiplex PCR, the repertoire was profiled, and TCRdb retains in-frame clones only, with some absent. Among some 140,000 clones listed, about four fifths were seen once. The sequenced material came from PBMCs. All receptors come from a male donor in good health and CMV-seropositive.

The V call is TRBV11-3, the J call TRBJ2-1; the D gene is possibly TRBD2 (6 bases). This CDR3 region has 16 residues. The V gene lost 1 base and the J gene lost 5 bases, with 15 bases spanning the gap. Germline V gives CDR1 SGHNT, CDR2 YENEEA. The CDR3 spells CASSLGGASANNEQFF. The CDR3 DNA reads TGTGCCAGCAGCTTAGGAGGCGCTAGCGCAAACAATGAGCAGTTCTTC.

This clone was found once. The chain joins TRBV5-5 to TRBJ2-7; TRBD1 matches 7 bases. The CDR3 consists of 15 residues. Germline values: CDR1 SGHKS, CDR2 YYEKEE (reference sequence). The J segment lost 0 bases and the V segment lost 0 bases, leaving 3 bases of the junction unmatched. The CDR3 nucleotides are TGTGCCAGCAGCTTGGAGACAGGGCCCTCCTACGAGCAGTACTTC. Translating gives CASSLETGPSYEQYF.

V is TRBV12-2 and J is TRBJ2-3; the table's TRBD2 call for D was not verified on the DNA. TRBV12-2 is classified as a pseudogene. This CDR3 comprises 17 residues. The CDR3 region is CASRSPGTSASTDTQYF. CDR3 nucleotides: TGTGCAAGTCGTTCCCCTGGGACTAGCGCTAGCACAGATACGCAGTATTTT.

The chain links TRBV11-2 to TRBJ2-5; 8 bases match TRBD1. Per the germline V gene, CDR1 is SGHAT and CDR2 is FQNNGV. The CDR3 consists of 15 residues. J gave up 4 bases and V 4 bases, and 8 bases lay outside the gene matches. The CDR3 protein is CASSSTYTGGETQYF. The CDR3 bases are TGTGCCAGCAGCTCGACCTACACAGGGGGAGAGACCCAGTACTTC. Full variable domain (missing parts from reference TRBV11-2 and TRBJ2-5): EAGVAQSPRYKIIEKRQSVAFWCNPISGHATLYWYQQILGQGPKLLIQFQNNGVVDDSQLPKDRFSAERLKGVDSTLKIQPAKLEDSAVYLCASSSTYTGGETQYFGPGTRLLVL.

This chain joins TRBV10-3 and TRBJ2-7, with 7 bases lining up with TRBD2. This CDR3 is built from 14 residues. The germline gives CDR1 ENHRY, CDR2 SYGVKD. After removal of 0 bases from V and 3 bases from J, the junction contained 2 bases not matched to a gene. CDR3 DNA: TGTGCCATCAGTGAGTCGGGCGGGGGCTACGAGCAGTACTTC. Protein product: CAISESGGGYEQYF.

V gene TRBV5-6 combines with J gene TRBJ1-4; D possibly corresponds to TRBD1 (5 bases). CDR1 SGHDT and CDR2 YYEEEE come from the germline V gene. This CDR3 has 13 residues. Trimming stripped 2 bases from V and 6 bases from J, with 8 bases between. The CDR3 spells CASSLVRDEKLFF. CDR3 in DNA: TGTGCCAGCAGCTTAGTCAGGGATGAAAAACTGTTTTTT.

This CDR3 reads CSAQPAGELFF. CDR3 coding DNA: TGCAGTGCCCAACCTGCGGGGGAGCTGTTTTTT. This chain uses TRBV20-1 with TRBJ2-2; no clear D. With 6 bases removed from V and 8 bases from J, the gap between germline ends came to 10 bases. There are 11 residues in the CDR3. Germline V gene lookup returns CDR1 DFQATT and CDR2 SNEGSKA (reference sequence).

By proportion, this clone is large. V usage is TRBV6-1 and J usage is TRBJ2-6; 7 bases are a match to TRBD1. Trimming removed 2 bases from V and 2 bases from J; junction bases left unmatched: 0. There are 15 residues in the CDR3. Germline CDR1 MNHNS, CDR2 SASEGT. The chain's CDR3 is CASSEQGAGANVLTF. CDR3 sequence (DNA): TGTGCCAGCAGTGAACAGGGGGCTGGGGCCAACGTCCTGACTTTC.

Here the CDR3 reads CASSFSGTGGRTGELFF. CDR3 DNA sequence: TGTGCCAGCAGTTTTTCCGGGACAGGGGGCCGGACCGGGGAGCTGTTTTTT. The chain couples TRBV27 to TRBJ2-2, with 12 bases lining up with TRBD1. Trimming cost V 3 bases and J 5 bases; bases outside gene matches: 7. CDR3 length equals 17 residues. Germline-derived CDR1 and CDR2 are MNHEY and SMNVEV (reference sequence).

This clone was found once. The chain links TRBV27 to TRBJ2-2, with TRBD1 as a possible D gene (5 bases). V was clipped by 7 bases and J by 4 bases, with 13 bases between them. The CDR3 covers 14 residues. Looked up from germline, CDR1 is MNHEY and CDR2 is SMNVEV (reference sequence). CDR3 protein: CASTDWQGTGELFF. The CDR3 DNA reads TGTGCCAGCACTGATTGGCAGGGCACCGGGGAGCTGTTTTTT.

This clone has only one observation. The V and J genes are TRBV5-1 and TRBJ1-4; a possible D gene is TRBD1 (6 bases). The length of the CDR3 is 14 residues. The germline CDR1 and CDR2 sequences are SGHRS and YFSETQ. Trimming stripped 6 bases from V and 3 bases from J, with 12 bases between. The CDR3 here is CASTPGASNEKLFF. The DNA for the CDR3 is TGCGCCAGCACCCCAGGGGCCTCTAATGAAAAACTGTTTTTT. The full variable domain, rest sourced from reference TRBV5-1 and TRBJ1-4, is KAGVTQTPRYLIKTRGQQVTLSCSPISGHRSVSWYQQTPGQGLQFLFEYFSETQRNKGNFPGRFSGRQFSNSRSEMNVSTLELGDSALYLCASTPGASNEKLFFGSGTQLSVL.

This chain links TRBV28 with TRBJ2-3, with 7 bases matching TRBD2. The trim removed 6 bases at V and 2 bases at J, leaving 8 bases unmatched. Germline values: CDR1 MDHEN, CDR2 SYDVKM. The CDR3 runs 15 residues. The CDR3 DNA reads as TGTGCCAGCAGCGCTAGCGGACCCTACACAGATACGCAGTATTTT. As protein: CASSASGPYTDTQYF. The full variable domain, completed using reference TRBV28 and TRBJ2-3, is DVKVTQSSRYLVKRTGEKVFLECVQDMDHENMFWYRQDPGLGLRLIYFSYDVKMKEKGDIPEGYSVSREKKERFSLILESASTNQTSMYLCASSASGPYTDTQYFGPGTRLTVL.

This clone showed up just once. CDR3 residues: CASSYSSRGDEKLFF. The CDR3 DNA sequence: TGTGCCAGCAGTTACTCGTCCAGGGGAGATGAAAAACTGTTTTTT. This chain links TRBV6-5 with TRBJ1-4, with a tentative D call TRBD1 (6 bases). Germline CDR1 reads MNHEY; CDR2 reads SVGAGI. The CDR3 totals 15 residues. V was trimmed by 0 bases and J by 6 bases, leaving 11 bases between them.

The chain's CDR3 is CAWSQGANTEAFF. CDR3 nucleotide sequence: TGTGCCTGGAGTCAGGGGGCGAACACTGAAGCTTTCTTT. The chain joins TRBV30 to TRBJ1-1, with 8 bases that match TRBD1. Germline assignment: CDR1 GTSNPN and CDR2 SVGIG (reference sequence). This CDR3 has 13 amino acids. J was trimmed by 1 base and V by 2 bases; bases with no gene match: 0. Together with reference TRBV30 and TRBJ1-1, the CDR3 gives the full variable domain: SQTIHQWPATLVQPVGSPLSLECTVEGTSNPNLYWYRQAAGRGLQLLFYSVGIGQISSEVPQNLSASRPQDRQFILSSKKLLLSDSGFYLCAWSQGANTEAFFGQGTRLTVV.

This clone showed up just once. The rearrangement joins TRBV19 to TRBJ2-7; TRBD2 is a possible D gene (5 bases). V was trimmed by 9 bases and J by 0 bases, leaving 18 bases between them. The CDR3 runs to 15 residues. CDR1 LNHDA and CDR2 SQIVND come from the germline V gene (reference sequence). The CDR3 region is CASPTIWEISYEQYF. CDR3 DNA sequence: TGTGCCAGCCCGACGATTTGGGAGATCTCCTACGAGCAGTACTTC.

V usage is TRBV4-3 and J usage is TRBJ2-2; TRBD1 matches at 9 bases. CDR1 LGHNA and CDR2 YSLEER come from the germline V gene. J gave up 5 bases and V 0 bases, and 13 bases lay outside the gene matches. This CDR3 has 19 amino acids. This chain's CDR3 is CASSQDGETGGVVTGELFF. Written as DNA, the CDR3 is TGCGCCAGCAGCCAAGATGGAGAGACAGGGGGGGTGGTAACCGGGGAGCTGTTTTTT.

The chain joins TRBV5-6 to TRBJ2-1; 8 bases are shared with TRBD2. Germline CDR1 SGHDT, CDR2 YYEEEE. This CDR3 spans 15 amino acids. Trimming took 5 bases from V and 13 from J; bases not matched to a gene: 17. The CDR3 DNA is TGTGCCAGCAGTTCGACCGGGACTAGAAGCAATGGACAGTTCTTC. Its translation: CASSSTGTRSNGQFF.

The chain is built from TRBV2 and TRBJ1-2; D may be TRBD1 (6 bases). Germline CDR1 SNHLY, CDR2 FYNNEI. Trimming took off 6 bases at V and 0 bases at J, with 11 bases between the two ends. This CDR3 contains 14 residues. CDR3 in DNA: TGTGCCAGCAGCCGGGACACTGCTAACTATGGCTACACCTTC. Encoded protein: CASSRDTANYGYTF. The full variable domain, in which reference TRBV2 and TRBJ1-2 provide the parts outside the CDR3, is EPEVTQTPSHQVTQMGQEVILRCVPISNHLYFYWYRQILGQKVEFLVSFYNNEISEKSEIFDDQFSVERPDGSNFTLKIRSTKLEDSAMYFCASSRDTANYGYTFGSGTRLTVV.

The chain carries TRBV7-2 and TRBJ2-7, with 9 bases that match TRBD2. The CDR3 is 15 amino acids. Looked up from germline, CDR1 is SGHTA and CDR2 is FQGNSA. J lost 0 bases, V lost 5 bases, and 5 bases had no gene match. The CDR3 DNA is TGTGCCAGCAGCCCCCTAGCGGGAATCTCCTACGAGCAGTACTTC. Translated, it gives CASSPLAGISYEQYF.

This clone came up once. V is TRBV6-5 and J is TRBJ2-7; tentatively, D is TRBD2 (6 bases). With 5 bases removed from V and 2 bases from J, the gap between germline ends came to 13 bases. This CDR3 comprises 14 residues. The germline gives CDR1 MNHEY, CDR2 SVGAGI. CDR3 sequence reads: CASSALGLTYEQYF. For the CDR3, the DNA is TGTGCCAGCAGTGCCCTGGGACTCACCTACGAGCAGTACTTC.